Sequencing of this T cell receptor (beta chain) was carried out in a study of OX40 agonist ivuxolimab in advanced cancers. Study-wide background: Melanoma, hepatocellular carcinoma, head and neck or renal cell cancer occurred in dose-escalation patients. General study results and limits: More expanded clones were found, on average, in CD8+ than in CD4+ T cells.

Patients with a history of autoimmune disease or on systemic immunosuppression were excluded. With baseline, cycle 4 day 1, and cycle 7 day 1 as timepoints, blood was sampled. The assay was immunoSEQ multiplex PCR, and TCRdb's table has in-frame clones only and misses some. The repertoire holds fewer than 85,000 clones, approximately 86% seen once, with approximately 0.63% in the top ten. A word on this clone: The target antigen is unknown.

The receptor's source is an adult with an advanced solid tumor such as melanoma, head and neck, liver or kidney cancer. The starting material was CD4+ or CD8+ T cells sorted from blood, obtained in a trial of the OX40 agonist ivuxolimab.

CDR3 amino acids: CASSVSDTGNTIYF. The CDR3 DNA follows: TGTGCCAGCAGCGTAAGTGACACTGGAAACACCATATATTTT. This rearrangement joins TRBV9 to TRBJ1-3; D is uncertain. The germline CDR1 and CDR2 sequences are SGDLS and YYNGEE. This CDR3 is 14 amino acids long. V was clipped by 1 base and J by 2 bases, with 7 bases between them.